This T cell receptor beta chain appears in the sequencing data of a study of T cell changes during pregnancy in multiple sclerosis. Germline lookup yields CDR1 MDHEN and CDR2 SYDVKM. With V trimmed by 7 bases and J by 4 bases, 7 bases remained unmatched. CDR3 length equals 15 residues. Only in-frame clones appear in the TCRdb table, and some are missing; sequencing was by immunoSEQ multiplex PCR. The sample has about 53,000 clones, 92% seen once. The sequences come from CD4+ T cells from peripheral blood mononuclear cells, collected in the third trimester of pregnancy. The chain couples TRBV28 to TRBJ2-1; TRBD2 agrees at 10 bases. The receptor was derived from a female donor with multiple sclerosis, enrolled in a pregnancy study. Here the CDR3 DNA reads TGTGCCAGCATCCCTAGCGGGAGTTATTACAATGAGCAGTTCTTC. This gives the protein CASIPSGSYYNEQFF.